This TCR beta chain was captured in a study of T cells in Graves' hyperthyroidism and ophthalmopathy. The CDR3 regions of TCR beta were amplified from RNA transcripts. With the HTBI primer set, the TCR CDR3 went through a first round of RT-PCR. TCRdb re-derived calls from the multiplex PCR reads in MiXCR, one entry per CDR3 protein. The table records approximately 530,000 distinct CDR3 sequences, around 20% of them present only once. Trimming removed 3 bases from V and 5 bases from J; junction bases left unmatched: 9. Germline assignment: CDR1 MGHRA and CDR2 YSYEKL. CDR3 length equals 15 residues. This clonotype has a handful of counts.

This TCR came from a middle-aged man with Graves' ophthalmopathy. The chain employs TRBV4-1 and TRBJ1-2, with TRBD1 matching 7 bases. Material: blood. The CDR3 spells CASSQGLDRRYGYTF. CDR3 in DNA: TGCGCCAGCAGCCAGGGACTGGACAGGCGTTATGGCTACACCTTC.